This T cell receptor beta chain comes out of a study of blood T cell repertoires in COVID-19. Germline-derived CDR1 and CDR2 are SGHDT and YYEEEE. CDR3 length: 15 amino acids. V lost 7 bases to trimming and J lost 8 bases; unmatched junction nucleotides: 13. Assay used: immunoSEQ multiplex PCR; TCRdb lists only in-frame clones, some missing. The table lists roughly 160,000 clones, about nine tenths of them singletons. Sequenced: peripheral blood. The sequence came from a man in his sixties with acute or convalescent COVID-19. This rearrangement joins TRBV5-6 to TRBJ1-4; 8 bases agree with TRBD1. The CDR3: CASAVGGQGSEKLFF. The CDR3, as DNA: TGTGCCAGCGCTGTGGGTGGACAGGGTAGCGAAAAACTGTTTTTT.